Below are 4 T cell receptor beta chains sequenced from a single sample in a study of beta chain features in type 1 diabetes. The investigators reverse transcribed all of the isolated RNA, so they sequenced expressed TCRB transcripts. Sequencing was performed with immunoSEQ multiplex PCR; in TCRdb, only in-frame clones are kept and a portion is missing. The profile shows around 300,000 clones, 9.5% to 12% of them singletons. Specimen: naive CD4+ T cells from blood. The origin of the receptors is a woman in her twenties or thirties in good health.

This sequence joins TRBV28 and TRBJ1-2; possible D gene TRBD1, 5 bases. The CDR3 covers 15 residues. CDR1 is MDHEN, CDR2 SYDVKM, per germline. The V gene lost 5 bases and the J gene lost 2 bases, with 15 bases spanning the gap. CDR3 DNA: TGTGCCAGCAGTCCACCACAGGAGCCAAACTATGGCTACACCTTC. Translation gives CASSPPQEPNYGYTF.

This clone has more than one count but fewer than ten. The chain recombines TRBV6-1 with TRBJ2-3; TRBD2 matches 13 bases. This CDR3 comprises 16 residues. CDR1 is MNHNS and CDR2 is SASEGT in the germline V gene. The trim removed 3 bases at V and 1 base at J, leaving 1 base unmatched. The CDR3 reads CASSDGLAGGTDTQYF. The CDR3 DNA is TGTGCCAGCAGTGACGGACTAGCGGGAGGCACAGATACGCAGTATTTT.

The table lists this clone with a few counts. The chain carries TRBV15 and TRBJ1-5; 8 bases agree with TRBD1. The junction had 13 bases not matched to a gene; V was cut back by 0 bases and J by 3 bases. Germline loops: CDR1 LNHNV, CDR2 YYDKDF (reference sequence). The CDR3 spans 19 residues. The DNA for the CDR3 is TGTGCCACCAGCAGAGATCCGGGACAGGCTGGGGGGTTCAATCAGCCCCAGCATTTT. Translated, it gives CATSRDPGQAGGFNQPQHF.

V is TRBV11-3 and J is TRBJ2-1; D is uncertain. The V end was cut by 1 base, the J end by 6 bases, with 7 bases between. CDR1 is SGHNT and CDR2 is YENEEA in the germline V gene. The CDR3 is made up of 13 amino acids. This chain's CDR3 is CASSLARSNEQFF. Here the CDR3 DNA reads TGTGCCAGCAGCTTAGCCCGGAGCAATGAGCAGTTCTTC.